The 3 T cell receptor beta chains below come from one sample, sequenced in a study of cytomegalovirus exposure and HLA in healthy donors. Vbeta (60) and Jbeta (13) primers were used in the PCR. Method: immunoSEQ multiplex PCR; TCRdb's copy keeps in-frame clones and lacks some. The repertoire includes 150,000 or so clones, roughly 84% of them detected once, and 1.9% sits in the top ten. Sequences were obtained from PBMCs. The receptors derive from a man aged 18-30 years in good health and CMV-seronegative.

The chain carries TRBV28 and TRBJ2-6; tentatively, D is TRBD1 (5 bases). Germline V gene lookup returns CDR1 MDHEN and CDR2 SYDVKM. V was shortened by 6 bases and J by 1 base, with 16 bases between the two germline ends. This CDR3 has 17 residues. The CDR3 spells CASSPVQGRSGANVLTF. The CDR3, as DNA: TGTGCCAGCAGCCCAGTGCAGGGAAGGTCTGGGGCCAACGTCCTGACTTTC.

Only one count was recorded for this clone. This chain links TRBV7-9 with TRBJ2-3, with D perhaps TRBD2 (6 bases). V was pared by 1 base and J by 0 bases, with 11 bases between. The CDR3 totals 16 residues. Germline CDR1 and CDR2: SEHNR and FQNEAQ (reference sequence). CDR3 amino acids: CASSLVAGFSTDTQYF. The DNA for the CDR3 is TGTGCCAGCAGCTTAGTTGCGGGATTTAGCACAGATACGCAGTATTTT.

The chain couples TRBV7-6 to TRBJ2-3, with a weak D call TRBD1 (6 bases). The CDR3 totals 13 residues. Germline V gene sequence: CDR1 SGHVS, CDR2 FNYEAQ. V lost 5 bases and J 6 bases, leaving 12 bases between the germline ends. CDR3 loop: CASSPGTLDTQYF. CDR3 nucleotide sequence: TGTGCCAGCAGCCCCGGGACATTGGATACGCAGTATTTT.